This T cell receptor (beta chain) was retrieved from a study of T-cell memory formation after mild COVID-19 (dated by TCRdb to about 2021). Study-level background: Most TCR sequence clusters were specific to one of the two donors. Two young, previously healthy adult volunteers made up the cohort, one male and one female. In two donors, T-cell clones that expanded and contracted after mild COVID-19 were followed by sequencing TCRalpha and TCRbeta repertoires longitudinally.

On the study overall, not on this receptor specifically: The detection of some responding clones in pre-infection memory suggests that pre-existing cross-reactive memory T cells joined the SARS-CoV-2 response. From day 15 to 85, contracting clones showed balanced CD4/CD8 phenotypes, whereas a second wave of clones that expanded from day 15 to 37 leaned towards CD4+. The study included only two mild cases, and larger cohorts that include severe cases with pre-infection samples were judged to be necessary. SARS-CoV-2 specificity was not confirmed for the second-wave clones peaking on day 37. Contracting CD4+ clones appeared mostly in the CM and EM memory subsets, whereas CD8+ clones were enriched in EMRA.

Ficoll-Paque density gradient centrifugation was the method used to isolate PBMCs. About this clonotype itself: The clone's antigen remains unknown. Within one base of it there is no much larger clone, and no base qualities were kept.

Sequencing was carried out with an Illumina NovaSeq 6000. Using 5'RACE with constant-segment primers, TCRalpha and TCRbeta cDNA libraries were constructed, with sample barcodes and unique molecular identifiers added in the process. RNA was extracted from every sample with Trizol reagent. Amplification of the libraries took two PCR steps, and the second step added a second sample barcode plus Illumina TruSeq adapters. Libraries were sequenced on an Illumina NovaSeq with 2 x 150 bp paired-end reads. For the original study's pipeline: Reads were demultiplexed and collapsed into UMI-guided consensus sequences with migec v1.2.7. With mixcr v2.1.11, UMI consensuses were aligned to TRA and TRB V and J templates and assembled into clonotypes. A clonotype was counted as expanded or contracted only when both edgeR and NoisET called the clonotype significant, with the noise models trained on biological replicates. For edgeR calls, the thresholds were a false discovery rate-adjusted p below 0.01 and a log2 fold-change of 1. As an exploratory analysis of dynamics, max-normalized trajectories of the 1000 most abundant clonotypes were examined by PCA with hierarchical clustering. Separately sequenced CD4+ and CD8+ repertoires were used to assign the CD4 or CD8 phenotype of responding clones. The raw public reads went through TCRdb reprocessing: fastp at Q25, MiXCR clone calling, in-frame beta chains kept. For every CDR3 protein sequence, its rows merge into one entry that carries the most common genes and DNA. These V and J calls are TCRdb output, not the study's own analysis. This sample has about 260,000 distinct CDR3 sequences in its table, and over 7% of those were observed once. Of the sample, 22% is held by the ten largest clones.

At the junction V is shortened by 2 bases and J by 3 bases; bases outside the gene matches: 7. CDR1 and CDR2 were assigned from the germline V gene (reference sequence) as MNHEY and SMNVEV. Inclusive of the bounding cysteine and phenylalanine, the CDR3 is 16 residues long. The retained sequence is limited to the CDR3, 48 bases, with the frame set at the first base. Sample: PBMCs or a T cell subset sorted from them (not recorded which). The clonotype was recovered from a man in his late teens or twenties who had mild COVID-19 (a few samples of this study predate the infection). The sample titles of this study are shuffled in the database, so cell type and time point are left out; the donor was told from shared clones. The rearrangement joined TRBV27 to TRBJ2-1, with 7 junctional bases fitting TRBD1. In nucleotides, the sequence is TGTGCCAGCAGTTTAACCCGGACAGGACACTACAATGAGCAGTTCTTC. The resulting protein is CASSLTRTGHYNEQFF.